This T cell receptor (beta chain) stems from a study of cytomegalovirus exposure and HLA in healthy donors. The overall study: For the approximately 400 genotyped donors, 65% to 90% fell within the Caucasian-associated ancestry cluster. Regarding the study as a whole: Researchers counted 180 or so TCR beta chains as cytomegalovirus-associated.

PCR was performed using 60 Vbeta and 13 Jbeta primers. The data were produced by immunoSEQ multiplex PCR, yet TCRdb's version contains in-frame clones alone and is incomplete. Of 90,000 or so clones in the sample, about 67% were seen once. On this clone: Its cognate antigen is unknown.

The CDR3 covers 16 residues. V lost 4 bases and J 1 base, leaving 16 bases between the germline ends. CDR1 and CDR2 (germline): PRHDT, FYEKMQ (reference sequence). Sequenced material: PBMCs. This rearrangement joins TRBV13 to TRBJ1-1, with D unresolved. The receptor was derived from a young woman in good health and CMV-seropositive. For the CDR3, the DNA is TGTGCCAGCAGCTCTATGGAGACGCCATGGAACACTGAAGCTTTCTTT. Its protein product is CASSSMETPWNTEAFF.